The present TCR beta chain was sequenced within a study of beta chain features in type 1 diabetes. The CDR3 has 15 residues. Trimming left V 0 bases short and J 2 bases short, with 8 bases between. Per the germline V gene, CDR1 is SGHRS and CDR2 is YFSETQ. In regard to this clone: The antigen is undetermined. The sample holds other DNA sequences that translate to the same CDR3.

Study-wide results and caveats: Overrepresentation of cells with high TCR expression could result from cDNA sequencing. A moderate, significant TCRB CDR3 shortening appeared in type 1 diabetes across four CD4+ subsets. Whether HLA type affects TCRB rearrangement stayed undetermined in the present work.

Sequenced material consisted of expressed TCRB transcripts (all of the isolated RNA was reverse transcribed). The assay was immunoSEQ multiplex PCR, and TCRdb's table has in-frame clones only and misses some. The sample shows roughly 730,000 clones, over 10% of them seen only once. The authors sorted CD4+ naive, central memory, regulatory and stem cell-like memory cells via CD45RO/CCR7/CD25/CD127/CD95/CD27. The chain has TRBV5-1 and TRBJ2-2; D is unresolved. The TCR sequence derives from a young man with type 1 diabetes. The sample taken for sequencing was naive CD4+ T cells from blood. In DNA, the CDR3 is TGCGCCAGCAGCTTGGTGGCCGGCAACACCGGGGAGCTGTTTTTT. Its protein is CASSLVAGNTGELFF.